This TCR beta chain was sequenced in a study of cytomegalovirus exposure and HLA in healthy donors. Study results and caveats: Earlier analysis found most TCR beta V segments productive about 87% or about 30% of the time. When the data were analyzed later, several of the most significant clusters appeared to be linked to common viral pathogens. Relative to the approximately 630-donor mean, N-insertions were reportedly fewer in an Asian-associated ancestry cluster in a later analysis.

PCR primers comprised 60 Vbeta and 13 Jbeta primers. Data came from immunoSEQ multiplex PCR; TCRdb stores just in-frame clones and leaves some out. Here the sample table reports 150,000 to 200,000 clones. Donors had nominal health at sampling but likely had unrecorded immune exposures. Note on this clone: The antigen is not known. It is unclear where the CDR3 begins or ends on the DNA, so no DNA is shown, and the CDR3 is as TCRdb lists it.

The CDR3 has 13 residues if both end residues are counted. Germline V gene data show CDR1 as SEHNR and CDR2 as FQNEAQ (reference sequence). This receptor was identified in a boy between 10 and 17 years old in good health and CMV-seronegative. The material sequenced was PBMCs. The chain carries TRBV7-9 and TRBJ2-3; TRBD1 was called by the table and not checked on the DNA. CDR3 sequence: CASSPPFGQGTHF.